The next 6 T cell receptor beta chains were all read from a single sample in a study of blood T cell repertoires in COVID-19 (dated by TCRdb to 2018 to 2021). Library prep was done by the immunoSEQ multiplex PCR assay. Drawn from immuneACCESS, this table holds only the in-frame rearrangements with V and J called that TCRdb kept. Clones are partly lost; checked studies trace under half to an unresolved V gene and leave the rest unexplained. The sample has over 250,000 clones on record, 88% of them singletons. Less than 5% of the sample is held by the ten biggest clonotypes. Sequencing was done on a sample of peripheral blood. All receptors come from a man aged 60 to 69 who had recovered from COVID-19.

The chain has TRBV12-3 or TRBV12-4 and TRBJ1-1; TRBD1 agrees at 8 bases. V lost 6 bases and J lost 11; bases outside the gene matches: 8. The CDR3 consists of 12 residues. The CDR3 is CASRLTGVEAFF. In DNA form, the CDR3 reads TGTGCCAGCAGGCTGACAGGGGTCGAGGCTTTCTTT.

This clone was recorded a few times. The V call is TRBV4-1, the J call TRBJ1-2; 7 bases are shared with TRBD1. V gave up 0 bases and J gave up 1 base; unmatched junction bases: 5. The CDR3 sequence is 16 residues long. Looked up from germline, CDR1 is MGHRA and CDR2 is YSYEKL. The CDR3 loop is CASSQDLAGGNYGYTF. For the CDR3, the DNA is TGCGCCAGCAGCCAAGATCTGGCAGGGGGTAACTATGGCTACACCTTC.

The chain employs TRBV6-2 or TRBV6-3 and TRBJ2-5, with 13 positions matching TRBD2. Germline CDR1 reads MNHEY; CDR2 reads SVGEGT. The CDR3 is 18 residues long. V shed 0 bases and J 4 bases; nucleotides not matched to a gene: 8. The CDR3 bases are TGTGCCAGCAGTTACTCGATCAGGACTAGCGGGGGCCTAGAGACCCAGTACTTC. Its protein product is CASSYSIRTSGGLETQYF.

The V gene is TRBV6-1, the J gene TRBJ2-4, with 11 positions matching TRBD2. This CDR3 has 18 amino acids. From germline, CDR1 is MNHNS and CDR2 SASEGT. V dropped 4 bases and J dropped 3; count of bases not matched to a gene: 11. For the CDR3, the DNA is TGTGCCAGCAGTGCGGCGCTACTAGCGGGGGCAAGCAAAAACATTCAGTACTTC. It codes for CASSAALLAGASKNIQYF.

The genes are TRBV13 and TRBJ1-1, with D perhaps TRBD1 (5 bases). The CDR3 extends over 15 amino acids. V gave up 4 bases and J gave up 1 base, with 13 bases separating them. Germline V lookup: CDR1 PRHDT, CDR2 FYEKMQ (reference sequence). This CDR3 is CASSYAGGANTEAFF. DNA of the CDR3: TGTGCCAGCAGCTACGCGGGAGGGGCGAACACTGAAGCTTTCTTT.

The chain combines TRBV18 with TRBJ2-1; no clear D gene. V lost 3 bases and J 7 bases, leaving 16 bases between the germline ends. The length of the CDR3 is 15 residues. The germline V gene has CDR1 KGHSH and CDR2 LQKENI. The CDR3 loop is CASSPTLDLGNEQFF. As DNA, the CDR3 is TGTGCCAGCTCACCTACGCTAGATCTTGGGAATGAGCAGTTCTTC. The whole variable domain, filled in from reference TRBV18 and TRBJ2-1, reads NAGVMQNPRHLVRRRGQEARLRCSPMKGHSHVYWYRQLPEEGLKFMVYLQKENIIDESGMPKERFSAEFPKEGPSILRIQQVVRGDSAAYFCASSPTLDLGNEQFFGPGTRLTVL.